The rows below give T cell receptor beta chains drawn from one sample of a study of blood T cell repertoires in COVID-19. Data came from immunoSEQ multiplex PCR; TCRdb stores just in-frame clones and leaves some out. The sample has 12,000 to 15,000 clones, 70% to 75% seen once; the top ten hold 12% to 15%. The sequencing sample was made of peripheral blood. These receptors all stem from a man in his sixties with acute or convalescent COVID-19. The CDR3 runs from the conserved cysteine through the conserved F or W. Only part of the rows carry a size: once, few, many, or a class if the clone is expanded.

cdr3_aa: CASSLTSATDTQYF
clone_size: NA
v_call: TRBV7-2
j_call: TRBJ2-3

cdr3_aa: CASSYPPPTQFGAIENTEAFF
clone_size: NA
v_call: TRBV6-2/TRBV6-3
j_call: TRBJ1-1

cdr3_aa: CASSTGLAGETQYF
clone_size: NA
v_call: TRBV7-9
j_call: TRBJ2-5

cdr3_aa: CASSLVGDSTYEQYF
clone_size: NA
v_call: TRBV7-8
j_call: TRBJ2-7

cdr3_aa: CASSDHREAFF
clone_size: once
v_call: TRBV11-2
j_call: TRBJ1-1

cdr3_aa: CASSLRDSATDTQYF
clone_size: few
v_call: TRBV7-9
j_call: TRBJ2-3

cdr3_aa: CASSLRGSGSYEQYF
clone_size: NA
v_call: TRBV7-2
j_call: TRBJ2-7